This TCR beta chain was captured in a study of blood T cell repertoires in COVID-19. TCRdb's copy holds only in-frame clones and misses some; the assay was immunoSEQ multiplex PCR. The data show 110,000 to 150,000 clones, roughly four fifths seen once. The table lists this clone with a few counts. Clinical history reported by participants formed the basis on which cohorts were assigned. This CDR3 has 13 residues. Germline CDR1 SGHAT, CDR2 FQNNGV. V was trimmed by 6 bases and J by 7 bases, leaving 15 bases between them. Sequenced input: PBMCs or T cells enriched from blood (not recorded which). The receptor's source is a woman aged 18-29 years who had been exposed to COVID-19. The V call is TRBV11-2, the J call TRBJ1-1; TRBD1 is a possible D gene (6 bases). For the CDR3, the DNA is TGTGCCAGCAGTTTTGCAGGGGCCCATGAAGCTTTCTTT. This gives the protein CASSFAGAHEAFF.